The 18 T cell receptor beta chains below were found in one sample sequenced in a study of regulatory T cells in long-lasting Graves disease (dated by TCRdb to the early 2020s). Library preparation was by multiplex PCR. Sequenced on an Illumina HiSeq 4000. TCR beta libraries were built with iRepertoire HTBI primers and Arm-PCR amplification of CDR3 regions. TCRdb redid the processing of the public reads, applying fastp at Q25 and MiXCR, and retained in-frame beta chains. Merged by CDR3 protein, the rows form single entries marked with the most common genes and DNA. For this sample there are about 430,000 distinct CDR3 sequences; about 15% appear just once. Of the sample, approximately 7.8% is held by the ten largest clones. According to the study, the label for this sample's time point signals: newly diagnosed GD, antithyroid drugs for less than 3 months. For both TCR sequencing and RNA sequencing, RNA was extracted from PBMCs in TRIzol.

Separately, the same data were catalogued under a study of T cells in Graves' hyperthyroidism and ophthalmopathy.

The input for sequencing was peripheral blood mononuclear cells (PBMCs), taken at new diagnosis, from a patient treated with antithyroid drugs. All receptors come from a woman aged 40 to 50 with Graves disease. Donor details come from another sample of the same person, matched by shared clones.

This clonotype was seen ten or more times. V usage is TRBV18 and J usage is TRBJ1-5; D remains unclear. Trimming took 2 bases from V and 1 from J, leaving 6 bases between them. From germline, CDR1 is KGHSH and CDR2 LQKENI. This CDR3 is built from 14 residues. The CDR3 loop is CASSPSDSNQPQHF. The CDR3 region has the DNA TGTGCCAGCTCACCATCGGACAGCAATCAGCCCCAGCATTTT.

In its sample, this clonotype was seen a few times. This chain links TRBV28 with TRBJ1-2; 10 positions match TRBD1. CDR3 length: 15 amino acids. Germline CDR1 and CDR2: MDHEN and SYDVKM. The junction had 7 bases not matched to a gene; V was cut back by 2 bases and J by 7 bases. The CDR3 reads CASSLPPRTGGGYTF. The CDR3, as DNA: TGTGCCAGCAGTTTACCCCCACGGACAGGGGGTGGCTACACCTTC.

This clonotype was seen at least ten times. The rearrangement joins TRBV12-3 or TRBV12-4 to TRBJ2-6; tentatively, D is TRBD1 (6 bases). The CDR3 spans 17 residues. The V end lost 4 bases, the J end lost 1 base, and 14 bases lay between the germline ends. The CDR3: CASSSRTAKSGANVLTF. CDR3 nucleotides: TGTGCCAGCAGTTCCAGGACAGCTAAGTCTGGGGCCAACGTCCTGACTTTC.

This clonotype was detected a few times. The CDR3 here is CASRDQGAYGYTF. The CDR3 nucleotides read TGTGCCAGCAGGGACCAAGGAGCATATGGCTACACCTTC. The chain is built from TRBV9 and TRBJ1-2; D not certain. This CDR3 has 13 residues. The V gene's germline CDR1 is SGDLS and CDR2 YYNGEE. V was clipped by 5 bases and J by 5 bases, with 13 bases between them.

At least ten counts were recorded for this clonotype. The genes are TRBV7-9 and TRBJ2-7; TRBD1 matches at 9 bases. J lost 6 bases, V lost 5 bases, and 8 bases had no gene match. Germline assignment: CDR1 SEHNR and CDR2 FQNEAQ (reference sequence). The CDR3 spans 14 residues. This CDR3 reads CASSAPGQGVEQYF. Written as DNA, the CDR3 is TGTGCCAGCAGCGCACCGGGACAGGGAGTCGAGCAGTACTTC.

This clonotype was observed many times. CDR3 loop: CAWGTSGRYNEQFF. The CDR3 nucleotides are TGTGCCTGGGGGACTAGCGGGAGGTACAATGAGCAGTTCTTC. The chain is built from TRBV30 and TRBJ2-1; 15 bases map to TRBD2. The germline gives CDR1 GTSNPN, CDR2 SVGIG (reference sequence). V shed 5 bases, J shed 4 bases, and the junction held 0 bases outside the gene matches. This CDR3 spans 14 amino acids.

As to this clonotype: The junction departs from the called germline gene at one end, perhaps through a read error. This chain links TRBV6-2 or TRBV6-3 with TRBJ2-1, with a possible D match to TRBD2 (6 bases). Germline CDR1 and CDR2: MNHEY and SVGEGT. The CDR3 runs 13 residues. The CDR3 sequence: CAGSYASVREQFF. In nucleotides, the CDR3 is TGTGCCGGCAGTTACGCTAGCGTTCGTGAGCAGTTCTTC.

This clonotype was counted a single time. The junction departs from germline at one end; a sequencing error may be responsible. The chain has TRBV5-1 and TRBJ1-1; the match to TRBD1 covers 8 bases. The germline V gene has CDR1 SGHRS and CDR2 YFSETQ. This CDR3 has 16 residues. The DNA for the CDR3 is TGCGCCAGCAGCTTGTGGCAGGGGGCGGTGAACACTGAAGCTTCCTTT. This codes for CASSLWQGAVNTEASF.

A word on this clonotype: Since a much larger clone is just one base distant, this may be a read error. The CDR3 sequence is CASSFPQGMPEAFF. CDR3 DNA: TGTGCCAGCAGTTTTCCCCAGGGTATGCCTGAAGCTTTCTTT. The chain carries TRBV28 and TRBJ1-1, with D possibly being TRBD1 (5 bases). This CDR3 comprises 14 residues. The V gene's germline CDR1 is MDHEN and CDR2 SYDVKM. Trimming stripped 3 bases from V and 6 bases from J, with 14 bases between.

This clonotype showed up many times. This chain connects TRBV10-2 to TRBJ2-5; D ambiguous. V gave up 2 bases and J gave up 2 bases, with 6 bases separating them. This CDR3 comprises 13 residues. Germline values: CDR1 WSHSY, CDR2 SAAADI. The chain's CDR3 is CASSEVSQETQYF. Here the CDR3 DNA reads TGCGCCAGCAGTGAGGTCAGTCAAGAGACCCAGTACTTC.

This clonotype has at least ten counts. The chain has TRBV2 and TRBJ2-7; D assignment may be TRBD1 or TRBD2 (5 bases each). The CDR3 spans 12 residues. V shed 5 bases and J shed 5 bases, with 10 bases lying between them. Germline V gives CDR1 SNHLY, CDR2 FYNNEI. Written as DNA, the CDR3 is TGTGCCAGCAGTTGGGACCTCGACGAGCAGTACTTC. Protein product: CASSWDLDEQYF.

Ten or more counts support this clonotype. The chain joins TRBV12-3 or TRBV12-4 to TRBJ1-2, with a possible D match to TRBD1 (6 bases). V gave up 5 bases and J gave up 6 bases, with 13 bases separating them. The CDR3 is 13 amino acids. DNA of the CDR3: TGTGCCAGCAGTCCCACAGGGATTAATGGCTACACCTTC. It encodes CASSPTGINGYTF.

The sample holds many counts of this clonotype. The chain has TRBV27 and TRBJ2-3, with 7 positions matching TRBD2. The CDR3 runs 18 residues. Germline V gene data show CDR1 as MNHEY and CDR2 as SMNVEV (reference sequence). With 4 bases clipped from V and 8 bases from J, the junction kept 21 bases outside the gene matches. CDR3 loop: CASSSMWTNGGSGATQYF. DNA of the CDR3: TGTGCCAGCAGTTCTATGTGGACCAACGGCGGGAGCGGGGCTACGCAGTATTTT.

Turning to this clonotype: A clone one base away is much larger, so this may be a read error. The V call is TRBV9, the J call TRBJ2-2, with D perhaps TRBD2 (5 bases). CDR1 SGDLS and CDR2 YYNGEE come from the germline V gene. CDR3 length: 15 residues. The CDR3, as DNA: TGTGACAGCAGCGTAGCTGCGAGGGTCACCGGGGAGCTGTTTTTT. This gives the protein CDSSVAARVTGELFF.

The CDR3 nucleotides are TGTGCCAGCACCCGGACAGGGGGATATCTCACAGATACGCAGTATTTT. Its protein product is CASTRTGGYLTDTQYF. The chain recombines TRBV2 with TRBJ2-3; 10 nucleotides match TRBD1. The CDR3 covers 16 residues. In germline, CDR1 is SNHLY, CDR2 FYNNEI. V lost 7 bases, J lost 2 bases, and 9 bases stayed unmatched.

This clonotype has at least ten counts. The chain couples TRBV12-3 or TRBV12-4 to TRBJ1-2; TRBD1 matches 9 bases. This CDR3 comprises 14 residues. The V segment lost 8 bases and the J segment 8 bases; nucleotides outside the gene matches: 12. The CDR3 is CASARGTGSRGYTF. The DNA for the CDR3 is TGTGCCAGCGCCAGGGGGACAGGGAGTAGGGGCTACACCTTC.

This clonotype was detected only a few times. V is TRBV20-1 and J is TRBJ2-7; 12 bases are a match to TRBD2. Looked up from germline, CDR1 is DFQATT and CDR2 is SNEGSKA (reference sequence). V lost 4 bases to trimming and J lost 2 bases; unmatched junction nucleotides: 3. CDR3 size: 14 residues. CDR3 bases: TGCAGTGCTACCCTAGCGGGAGGGCCCTACGAGCAGTACTTC. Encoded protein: CSATLAGGPYEQYF.

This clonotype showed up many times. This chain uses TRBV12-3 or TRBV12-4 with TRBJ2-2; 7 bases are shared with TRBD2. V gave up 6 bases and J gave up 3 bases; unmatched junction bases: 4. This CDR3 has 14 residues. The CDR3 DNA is TGTGCCAGCAGACCCCGGGAGGACACCGGGGAGCTGTTTTTT. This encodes CASRPREDTGELFF.